This TCR beta chain derives from a study of blood T cell repertoires in COVID-19. Data came from immunoSEQ multiplex PCR; TCRdb stores just in-frame clones and leaves some out. Of some 300,000 clones listed, approximately 86% are singletons. Trimming at V came to 5 bases and at J to 3 bases, leaving 6 bases not matched to a gene. From germline, CDR1 is MDHEN and CDR2 SYDVKM. The CDR3 totals 14 residues. The receptor's source is a man younger than 30 with active or convalescent COVID-19. The chain joins TRBV28 to TRBJ2-7; 8 bases agree with TRBD2. Sequencing used peripheral blood. Here the CDR3 reads CASSLSGRSYEQYF. The CDR3 DNA reads as TGTGCCAGCAGTCTGAGCGGGAGAAGCTACGAGCAGTACTTC.